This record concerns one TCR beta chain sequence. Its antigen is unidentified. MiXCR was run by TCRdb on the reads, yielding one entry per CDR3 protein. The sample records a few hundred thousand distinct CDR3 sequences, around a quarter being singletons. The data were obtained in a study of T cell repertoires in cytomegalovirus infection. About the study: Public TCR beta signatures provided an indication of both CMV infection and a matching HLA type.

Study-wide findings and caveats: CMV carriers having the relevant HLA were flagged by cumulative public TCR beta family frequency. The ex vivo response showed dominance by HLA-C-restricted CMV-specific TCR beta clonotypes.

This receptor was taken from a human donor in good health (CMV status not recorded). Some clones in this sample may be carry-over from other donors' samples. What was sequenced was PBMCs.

In nucleotides, the CDR3 is TGTGCCAGCAAAACGATAGCGGGAGGCTACACAGATACGCAGTATTTT. It yields the protein CASKTIAGGYTDTQYF. This rearrangement joins TRBV6-5 to TRBJ2-3; 10 positions match TRBD2. V shed 7 bases, J shed 2 bases, and the junction held 9 bases outside the gene matches. Germline V gives CDR1 MNHEY, CDR2 SVGAGI. This CDR3 region has 16 residues.